What follows are 4 T cell receptor beta chains derived from one specimen sequenced in a study of ipilimumab plus nivolumab after autologous stem cell transplantation. Here immunoSEQ multiplex PCR was the method, and the copy in TCRdb shows in-frame clones only, minus some. This sample yields approximately 17,000 clones, of which 65% to 75% are seen a single time; roughly 20% belongs to the top ten. Sequences were derived from PBMCs, sampled in a trial of ipilimumab plus nivolumab as post-transplant consolidation. The receptor set was obtained from a male donor with diffuse large B-cell lymphoma.

This sequence joins TRBV14 and TRBJ2-7, with a tentative D call TRBD2 (5 bases). Germline CDR1 is SGHDN and CDR2 is FVKESK. This CDR3 is 14 amino acids long. Deletions cut 0 bases from V and 3 bases from J, with 9 bases between. The CDR3 here is CASSQERRHYEQYF. The CDR3 region has the DNA TGTGCCAGCAGCCAAGAACGGAGGCACTACGAGCAGTACTTC.

The chain combines TRBV30 with TRBJ2-1; TRBD2 might be the D (5 bases). Between the trimmed V and J ends, which lost 4 bases and 4 bases, there was a span of 17 bases. The CDR3 loop spans 15 amino acids. The V gene's germline CDR1 is GTSNPN and CDR2 SVGIG (reference sequence). The CDR3, as DNA: TGTGCCTGGACTGAATTCGGGATAGCTTACAATGAGCAGTTCTTC. Its translation is CAWTEFGIAYNEQFF.

This clone came up a few times. The rearrangement joins TRBV19 to TRBJ1-2, with 8 nucleotides matching TRBD1. The germline CDR1 and CDR2 sequences are LNHDA and SQIVND (reference sequence). The CDR3 length is 14 residues. V gave up 4 bases and J gave up 5 bases; unmatched junction bases: 6. The CDR3 is CASSTVTGAYGYTF. CDR3 DNA: TGTGCCAGTAGTACCGTGACAGGGGCGTATGGCTACACCTTC.

This chain uses TRBV29-1 with TRBJ1-2; D remains ambiguous. V lost 1 base and J lost 4, with 10 bases in between. The CDR3 is 13 amino acids. Germline CDR1 reads SQVTM; CDR2 reads ANQGSEA. The CDR3 bases are TGCAGCGTTGAAGTAGTTGCGGTCTATGGCTACACCTTC. Its protein is CSVEVVAVYGYTF.